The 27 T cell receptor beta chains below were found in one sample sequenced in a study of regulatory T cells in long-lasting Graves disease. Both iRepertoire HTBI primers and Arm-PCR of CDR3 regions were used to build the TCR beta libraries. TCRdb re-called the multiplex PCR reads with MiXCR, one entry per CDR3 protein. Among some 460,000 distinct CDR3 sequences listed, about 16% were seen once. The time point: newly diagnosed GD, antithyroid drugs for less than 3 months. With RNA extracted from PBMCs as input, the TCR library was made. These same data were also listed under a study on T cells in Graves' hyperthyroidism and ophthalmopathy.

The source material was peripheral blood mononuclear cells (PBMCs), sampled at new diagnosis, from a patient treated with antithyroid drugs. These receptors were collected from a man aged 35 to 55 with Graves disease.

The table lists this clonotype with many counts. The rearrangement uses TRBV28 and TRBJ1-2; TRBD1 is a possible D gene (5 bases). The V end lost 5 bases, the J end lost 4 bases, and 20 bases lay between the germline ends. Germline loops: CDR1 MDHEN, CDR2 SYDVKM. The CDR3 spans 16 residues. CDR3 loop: CASSPVGLPGGYGYTF. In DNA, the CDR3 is TGTGCCAGCAGTCCCGTGGGCCTTCCGGGGGGCTATGGCTACACCTTC.

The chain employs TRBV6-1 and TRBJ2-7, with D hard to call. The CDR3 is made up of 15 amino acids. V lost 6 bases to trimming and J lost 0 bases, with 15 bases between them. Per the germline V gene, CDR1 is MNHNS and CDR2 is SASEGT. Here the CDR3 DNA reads TGTGCCAGCAGCCCCGAATCGGCGACCTCCTACGAGCAGTACTTC. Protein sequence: CASSPESATSYEQYF.

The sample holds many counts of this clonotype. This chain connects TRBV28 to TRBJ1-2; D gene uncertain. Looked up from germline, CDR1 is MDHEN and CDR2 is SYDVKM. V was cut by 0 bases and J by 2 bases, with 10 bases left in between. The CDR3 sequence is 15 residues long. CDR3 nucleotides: TGTGCCAGCAGTTTATGGGAGGAGAGAAACTATGGCTACACCTTC. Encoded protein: CASSLWEERNYGYTF.

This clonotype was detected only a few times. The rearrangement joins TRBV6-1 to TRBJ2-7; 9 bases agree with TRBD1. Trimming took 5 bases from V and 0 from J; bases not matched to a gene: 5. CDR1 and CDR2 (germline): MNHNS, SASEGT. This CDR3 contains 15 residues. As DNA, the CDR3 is TGTGCCAGCAGTCGAGGACAGGGGAGCTCCTACGAGCAGTACTTC. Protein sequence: CASSRGQGSSYEQYF.

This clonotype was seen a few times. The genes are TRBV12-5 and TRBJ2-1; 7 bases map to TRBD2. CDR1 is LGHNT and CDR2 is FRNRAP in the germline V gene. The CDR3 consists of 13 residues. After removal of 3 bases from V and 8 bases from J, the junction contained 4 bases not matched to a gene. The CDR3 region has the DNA TGTGCTAGTGGTTTTGGACTAGACCATGAGCAGTTCTTC. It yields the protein CASGFGLDHEQFF.

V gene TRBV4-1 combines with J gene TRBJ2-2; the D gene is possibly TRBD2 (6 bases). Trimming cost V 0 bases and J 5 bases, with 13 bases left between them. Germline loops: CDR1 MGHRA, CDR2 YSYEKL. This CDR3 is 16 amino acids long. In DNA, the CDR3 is TGCGCCAGCAGCCAAGAACCGGGAGCTTTAACCGGGGAGCTGTTTTTT. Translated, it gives CASSQEPGALTGELFF.

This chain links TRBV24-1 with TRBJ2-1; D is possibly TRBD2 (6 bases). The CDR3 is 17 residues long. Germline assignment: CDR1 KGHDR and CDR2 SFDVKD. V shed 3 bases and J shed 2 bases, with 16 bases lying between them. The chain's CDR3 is CATSDPIGRGAYNEQFF. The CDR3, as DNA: TGTGCCACCAGTGATCCAATTGGGCGGGGAGCCTACAATGAGCAGTTCTTC.

The CDR3 region is CSALPIPGQTPNTEAFF. Written as DNA, the CDR3 is TGCAGCGCGCTCCCAATACCGGGACAAACACCGAACACTGAAGCTTTCTTT. The J gene is TRBJ1-1, the V gene TRBV20-1; the D gene is possibly TRBD1 (6 bases). The CDR3 contains 17 residues. Per germline, CDR1 DFQATT and CDR2 SNEGSKA (reference sequence).

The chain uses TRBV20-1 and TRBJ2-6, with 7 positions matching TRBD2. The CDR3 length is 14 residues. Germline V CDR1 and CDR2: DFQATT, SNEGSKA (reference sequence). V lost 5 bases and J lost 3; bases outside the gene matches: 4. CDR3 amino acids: CSAGPGGGANVLTF. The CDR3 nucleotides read TGCAGTGCTGGTCCGGGAGGTGGGGCCAACGTCCTGACTTTC.

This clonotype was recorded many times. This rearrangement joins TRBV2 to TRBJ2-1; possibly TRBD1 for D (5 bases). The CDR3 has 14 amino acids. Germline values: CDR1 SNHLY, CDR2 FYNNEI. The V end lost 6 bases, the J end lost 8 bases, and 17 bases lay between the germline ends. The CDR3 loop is CASRTAGYDDEQFF. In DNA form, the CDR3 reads TGTGCCAGCAGAACGGCAGGGTATGACGATGAGCAGTTCTTC.

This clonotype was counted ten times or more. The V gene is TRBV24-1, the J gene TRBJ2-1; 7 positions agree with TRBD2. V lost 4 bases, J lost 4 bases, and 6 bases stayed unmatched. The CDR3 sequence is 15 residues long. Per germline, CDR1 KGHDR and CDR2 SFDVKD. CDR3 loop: CATSDQGGLYNEQFF. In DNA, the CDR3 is TGTGCCACCAGTGACCAGGGAGGGCTTTACAATGAGCAGTTCTTC.

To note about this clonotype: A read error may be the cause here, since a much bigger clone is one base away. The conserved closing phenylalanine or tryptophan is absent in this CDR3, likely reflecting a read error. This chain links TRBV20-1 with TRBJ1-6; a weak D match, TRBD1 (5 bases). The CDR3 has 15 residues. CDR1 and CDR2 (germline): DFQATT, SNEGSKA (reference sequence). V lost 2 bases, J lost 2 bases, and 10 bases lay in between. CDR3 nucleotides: TGCAGTGCTAGATCAGGGAGCGCCTATAATTCACCCCTCCACTCT. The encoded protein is CSARSGSAYNSPLHS.

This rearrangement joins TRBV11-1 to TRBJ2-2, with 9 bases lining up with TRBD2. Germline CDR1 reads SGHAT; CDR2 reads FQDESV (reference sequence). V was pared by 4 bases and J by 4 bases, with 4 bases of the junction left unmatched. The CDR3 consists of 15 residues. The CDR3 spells CASSYISGSTGELFF. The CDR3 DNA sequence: TGTGCCAGCAGCTATATTAGCGGGAGCACCGGGGAGCTGTTTTTT.

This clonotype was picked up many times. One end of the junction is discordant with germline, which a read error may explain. CDR3 sequence (DNA): TGTGCCAGCAGCCGCAGTCTCAGCGGGAGGGCGATAGATACGCAGTATTTT. Translating gives CASSRSLSGRAIDTQYF. This sequence joins TRBV5-1 and TRBJ2-3; 10 nucleotides match TRBD2. CDR3 size: 17 residues. Per germline, CDR1 SGHRS and CDR2 YFSETQ.

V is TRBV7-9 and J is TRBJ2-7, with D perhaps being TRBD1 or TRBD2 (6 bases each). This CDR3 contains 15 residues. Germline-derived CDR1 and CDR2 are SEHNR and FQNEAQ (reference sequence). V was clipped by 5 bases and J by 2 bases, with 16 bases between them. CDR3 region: CASSHPGGGAYEQYF. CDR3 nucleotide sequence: TGTGCCAGCAGCCACCCAGGAGGGGGAGCCTACGAGCAGTACTTC.

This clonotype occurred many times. The CDR3 sequence: CASSSGTTPGRGYTF. The CDR3, as DNA: TGTGCCAGCAGCTCTGGGACAACCCCAGGTCGGGGCTACACCTTC. V is TRBV12-3 or TRBV12-4 and J is TRBJ1-2; maybe TRBD1 (6 bases). The length of the CDR3 is 15 residues. The ends were cut back, 6 bases at V and 8 bases at J, with 22 bases in the middle.

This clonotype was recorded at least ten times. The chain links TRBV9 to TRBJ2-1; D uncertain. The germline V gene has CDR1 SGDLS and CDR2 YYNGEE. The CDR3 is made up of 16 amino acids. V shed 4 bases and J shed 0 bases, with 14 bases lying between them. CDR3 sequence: CASSPPSGNSYNEQFF. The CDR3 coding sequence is TGTGCCAGCAGCCCACCCTCAGGCAACTCCTACAATGAGCAGTTCTTC.

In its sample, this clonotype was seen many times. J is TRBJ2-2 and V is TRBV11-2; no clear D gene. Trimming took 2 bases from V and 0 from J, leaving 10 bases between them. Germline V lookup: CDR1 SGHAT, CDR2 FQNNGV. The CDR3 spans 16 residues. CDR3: CASSLNLNANTGELFF. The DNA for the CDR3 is TGTGCCAGCAGCTTAAACCTAAACGCGAACACCGGGGAGCTGTTTTTT.

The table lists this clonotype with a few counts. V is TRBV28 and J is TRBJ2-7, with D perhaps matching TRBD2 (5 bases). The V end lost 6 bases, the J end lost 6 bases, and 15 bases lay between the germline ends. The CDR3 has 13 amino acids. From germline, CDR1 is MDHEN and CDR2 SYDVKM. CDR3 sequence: CASSHKRGGEQYF. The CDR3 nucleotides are TGTGCCAGCAGCCATAAACGAGGAGGCGAGCAGTACTTC.

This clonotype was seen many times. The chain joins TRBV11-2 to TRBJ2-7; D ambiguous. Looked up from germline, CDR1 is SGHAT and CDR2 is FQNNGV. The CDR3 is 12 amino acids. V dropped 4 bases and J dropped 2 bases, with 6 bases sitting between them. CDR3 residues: CASSSPTYEQYF. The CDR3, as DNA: TGTGCCAGCAGCTCTCCTACCTACGAGCAGTACTTC.

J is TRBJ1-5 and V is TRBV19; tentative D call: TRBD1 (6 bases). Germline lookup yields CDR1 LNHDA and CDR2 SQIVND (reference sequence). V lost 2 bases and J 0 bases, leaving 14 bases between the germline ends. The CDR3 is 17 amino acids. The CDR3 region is CASSISTGYGSNQPQHF. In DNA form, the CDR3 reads TGTGCCAGTAGTATATCCACAGGGTATGGTAGCAATCAGCCCCAGCATTTT.

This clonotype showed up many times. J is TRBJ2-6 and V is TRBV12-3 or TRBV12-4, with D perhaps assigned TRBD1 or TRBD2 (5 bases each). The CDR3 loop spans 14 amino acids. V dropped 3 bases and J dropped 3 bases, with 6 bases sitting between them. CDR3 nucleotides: TGTGCCAGCAGTTTGGGGGATGGGGCCAACGTCCTGACTTTC. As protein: CASSLGDGANVLTF.

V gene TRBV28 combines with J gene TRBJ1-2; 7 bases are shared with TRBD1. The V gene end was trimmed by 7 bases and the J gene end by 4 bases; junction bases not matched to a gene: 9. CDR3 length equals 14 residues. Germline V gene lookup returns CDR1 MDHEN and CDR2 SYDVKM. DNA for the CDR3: TGTGCCAGCAATCTTAGGGGGCCTGTCTATGGCTACACCTTC. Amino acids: CASNLRGPVYGYTF.

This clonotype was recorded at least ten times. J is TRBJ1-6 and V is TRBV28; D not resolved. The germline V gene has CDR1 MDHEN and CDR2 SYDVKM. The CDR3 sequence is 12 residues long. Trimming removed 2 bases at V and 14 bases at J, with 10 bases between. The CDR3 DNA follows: TGTGCCAGCAGTTTAAACCGGCGGGCCCTCCACTTT. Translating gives CASSLNRRALHF.

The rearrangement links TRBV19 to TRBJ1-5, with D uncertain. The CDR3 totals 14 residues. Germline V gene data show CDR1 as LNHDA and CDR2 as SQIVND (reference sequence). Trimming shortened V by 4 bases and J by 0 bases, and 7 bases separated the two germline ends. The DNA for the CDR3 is TGTGCCAGTAGTACAATTAATAGCAATCAGCCCCAGCATTTT. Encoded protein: CASSTINSNQPQHF.

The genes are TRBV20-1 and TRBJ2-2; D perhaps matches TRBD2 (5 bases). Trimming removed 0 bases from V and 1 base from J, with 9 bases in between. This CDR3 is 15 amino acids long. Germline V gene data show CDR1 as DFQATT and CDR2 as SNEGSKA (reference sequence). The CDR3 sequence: CSARESSRNTGELFF. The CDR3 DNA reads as TGCAGTGCTAGAGAGTCTAGCAGGAACACCGGGGAGCTGTTTTTT.

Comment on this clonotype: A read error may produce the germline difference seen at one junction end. DNA for the CDR3: TGCGCCAGCAGCCAACACAAACTAGCGGATTCCTACAATGAGCAGTTCTTC. This encodes CASSQHKLADSYNEQFF. The chain links TRBV11-2 to TRBJ2-1; the match to TRBD2 covers 8 bases. The CDR3 runs 17 residues. Germline values: CDR1 SGHAT, CDR2 FQNNGV.